These 31 T cell receptor beta chains share one sample of origin, sequenced in a study of T-cell memory formation after mild COVID-19. TCRdb fed the 5' RACE reads into MiXCR, producing one record per CDR3 protein. The data show under 300,000 distinct CDR3 sequences, 7.5% to 10% seen once. Input material: PBMCs or a T cell subset sorted from them (not recorded which). The source of these receptors is a young man who had mild COVID-19 (a few samples of this study predate the infection). Cell type and time point are not known.

Only a few counts were recorded for this clonotype. The rearrangement links TRBV5-5 to TRBJ1-5; a weak D match, TRBD1 (5 bases). This CDR3 contains 15 residues. CDR1 is SGHKS, CDR2 YYEKEE, per germline (reference sequence). V was shortened by 7 bases and J by 2 bases, with 16 bases between the two germline ends. CDR3 DNA sequence: TGTGCCAGCGCACCATGGGGGGGAGGCAATCAGCCCCAGCATTTT. Protein sequence: CASAPWGGGNQPQHF.

This clonotype was seen a handful of times. V usage is TRBV7-6 and J usage is TRBJ1-4, with D possibly matching TRBD1 (5 bases). The V and J ends lost 1 base and 7 bases respectively, with 7 bases between them. The germline V gene has CDR1 SGHVS and CDR2 FNYEAQ. This CDR3 is built from 13 residues. For the CDR3, the DNA is TGTGCCAGCAGCTTAGGGGGGATTGAAAAACTGTTTTTT. Residues: CASSLGGIEKLFF.

The J gene is TRBJ2-4, the V gene TRBV9, with D perhaps being TRBD1 or TRBD2 (6 bases each). Trimming left V 2 bases short and J 0 bases short, with 12 bases between. The germline V gene has CDR1 SGDLS and CDR2 YYNGEE. This CDR3 is built from 16 residues. The CDR3 DNA is TGTGCCAGCAGCGTTTCGGGGGCCTCAGCCAAAAACATTCAGTACTTC. Translated: CASSVSGASAKNIQYF.

There are many counts of this clonotype. Mismatch with germline at one junction end may stem from a read error. V is TRBV7-7 and J is TRBJ2-1, with D maybe TRBD1 (5 bases). Germline CDR1 is SSHAT and CDR2 is FNYEAQ (reference sequence). CDR3 length equals 13 residues. The CDR3 bases are TGTGCTAGCAGCTTAGACAGCTACAATGAGCAGTTCTTC. Encoded protein: CASSLDSYNEQFF.

The chain links TRBV4-2 to TRBJ1-4; D call uncertain. CDR1 LGHNA and CDR2 YNFKEQ come from the germline V gene. This CDR3 is 17 amino acids long. Trimming removed 0 bases at V and 0 bases at J, with 11 bases between. Written as DNA, the CDR3 is TGTGCCAGCAGCCAAGATCGGCGGGCGTCAACTAATGAAAAACTGTTTTTT. Translated: CASSQDRRASTNEKLFF.

This chain links TRBV20-1 with TRBJ2-3; 9 bases match TRBD1. The V gene's germline CDR1 is DFQATT and CDR2 SNEGSKA (reference sequence). V trimming: 4 bases; J trimming: 3 bases; junction bases outside the gene matches: 5. This CDR3 is 14 amino acids long. CDR3: CSATGQGLTDTQYF. CDR3 bases: TGCAGTGCTACTGGACAGGGGCTGACAGATACGCAGTATTTT.

This clonotype was observed a few times. This chain joins TRBV5-6 and TRBJ2-7, with 7 nucleotides matching TRBD2. Germline CDR1 SGHDT, CDR2 YYEEEE. The V gene end was trimmed by 4 bases and the J gene end by 3 bases; junction bases not matched to a gene: 16. This CDR3 has 17 amino acids. The CDR3 DNA reads as TGTGCCAGCAGCGGAGGGCTTAGGGACTACATCTACTACGAGCAGTACTTC. Amino acid sequence: CASSGGLRDYIYYEQYF. The full variable domain, rest sourced from reference TRBV5-6 and TRBJ2-7, is DAGVTQSPTHLIKTRGQQVTLRCSPKSGHDTVSWYQQALGQGPQFIFQYYEEEERQRGNFPDRFSGHQFPNYSSELNVNALLLGDSALYLCASSGGLRDYIYYEQYFGPGTRLTVT.

This clonotype has more than one count but fewer than ten. The V and J genes are TRBV29-1 and TRBJ2-7, with unresolved D. The germline V gene has CDR1 SQVTM and CDR2 ANQGSEA. CDR3 length equals 13 residues. V was clipped by 3 bases and J by 0 bases, with 9 bases between them. The CDR3 DNA reads as TGCAGCGTTGAGAGTACAACCTCCTACGAGCAGTACTTC. Translation: CSVESTTSYEQYF.

V usage is TRBV5-1 and J usage is TRBJ1-5; D perhaps matches TRBD1 (5 bases). CDR1 and CDR2 from the germline V gene are SGHRS and YFSETQ. The V end was cut by 7 bases, the J end by 3 bases, with 20 bases between. The CDR3 sequence is 16 residues long. CDR3 in DNA: TGCGCCAGCCGGTATTCGGACGGGGGAAACAATCAGCCCCAGCATTTT. It specifies CASRYSDGGNNQPQHF.

In its sample, this clonotype was seen a few times. This chain uses TRBV30 with TRBJ2-7; the D call may be TRBD1 or TRBD2 (5 bases each). Looked up from germline, CDR1 is GTSNPN and CDR2 is SVGIG (reference sequence). Trimming took 4 bases from V and 0 from J, leaving 7 bases between them. The CDR3 is made up of 12 amino acids. DNA for the CDR3: TGTGCCTGGAAGGGGAGCTCCTACGAGCAGTACTTC. This codes for CAWKGSSYEQYF.

The rearrangement links TRBV9 to TRBJ2-2; a weak D match, TRBD2 (6 bases). Germline CDR1 is SGDLS and CDR2 is YYNGEE. Trimming stripped 0 bases from V and 0 bases from J, with 9 bases between. This CDR3 contains 16 residues. The CDR3, as DNA: TGTGCCAGCAGCGTAGGATGGGGGGCGAACACCGGGGAGCTGTTTTTT. This sequence encodes CASSVGWGANTGELFF.

At least ten counts were recorded for this clonotype. The chain employs TRBV29-1 and TRBJ2-2; TRBD1 might be the D (6 bases). This CDR3 region has 15 residues. Trimming took off 0 bases at V and 7 bases at J, with 15 bases between the two ends. CDR1 is SQVTM, CDR2 ANQGSEA, per germline. The CDR3 here is CSVEDQQGSSGELFF. CDR3 DNA sequence: TGCAGCGTTGAAGATCAACAGGGTAGTAGCGGGGAGCTGTTTTTT.

In its sample, this clonotype was seen a few times. The V call is TRBV11-2, the J call TRBJ2-5; the D gene is possibly TRBD2 (6 bases). There are 15 residues in the CDR3. Looked up from germline, CDR1 is SGHAT and CDR2 is FQNNGV. The V gene lost 1 base and the J gene lost 4 bases, with 13 bases spanning the gap. The CDR3: CASSLGKGGVETQYF. CDR3 bases: TGTGCCAGCAGCTTAGGGAAGGGCGGGGTAGAGACCCAGTACTTC.

This clonotype was observed a few times. In DNA form, the CDR3 reads TGTGCCATCAGTCATTCCTTCGGGGTTCTTCGAAATGAGCAGTTCTTC. Amino acid sequence: CAISHSFGVLRNEQFF. V is TRBV10-3 and J is TRBJ2-1; D is perhaps TRBD2 (5 bases). The germline V and J ends were trimmed by 5 bases and 7 bases, with 21 bases remaining between them. In germline, CDR1 is ENHRY, CDR2 SYGVKD. The CDR3 runs 16 residues.

This clonotype was counted at least ten times. V usage is TRBV27 and J usage is TRBJ2-1; TRBD2 matches at 9 bases. V lost 8 bases, J lost 9 bases, and 8 bases stayed unmatched. Germline loops: CDR1 MNHEY, CDR2 SMNVEV (reference sequence). This CDR3 has 13 amino acids. DNA for the CDR3: TGTGCCAGCGGAACGGGACTAGCTGTTGAGCAGTTCTTC. Amino acid sequence: CASGTGLAVEQFF.

This clonotype was seen only a few times. The chain uses TRBV5-6 and TRBJ2-7, with D perhaps matching TRBD2 (5 bases). CDR3 length: 14 residues. V was cut by 4 bases and J by 3 bases, with 14 bases left in between. Germline values: CDR1 SGHDT, CDR2 YYEEEE. CDR3 amino acids: CASSPAGRHYEQYV. DNA for the CDR3: TGTGCCAGCAGCCCGGCGGGCAGGCACTACGAGCAGTACGTC.

The chain recombines TRBV5-1 with TRBJ1-5; TRBD1 matches at 7 bases. V trimming: 2 bases; J trimming: 6 bases; junction bases outside the gene matches: 8. Germline V CDR1 and CDR2: SGHRS, YFSETQ. The length of the CDR3 is 15 residues. The CDR3 reads CASSFTGERSQPQHF. The CDR3 region has the DNA TGCGCCAGCAGCTTTACAGGGGAACGCTCTCAGCCCCAGCATTTT.

V and J are TRBV18 and TRBJ1-1; the D is unclear. The length of the CDR3 is 14 residues. Germline V gives CDR1 KGHSH, CDR2 LQKENI. V was trimmed by 2 bases and J by 1 base, leaving 8 bases between them. The CDR3 bases are TGTGCCAGCTCACCAACGGCGACGAACACTGAAGCTTTCTTT. It encodes CASSPTATNTEAFF.

The chain joins TRBV10-3 to TRBJ2-3; possible D gene TRBD2, 6 bases. CDR1 is ENHRY and CDR2 is SYGVKD in the germline V gene. Trimming stripped 0 bases from V and 0 bases from J, with 13 bases between. The CDR3 is 17 amino acids. The CDR3 spells CAISESKRTNSTDTQYF. For the CDR3, the DNA is TGTGCCATCAGTGAGTCGAAGCGGACTAACAGCACAGATACGCAGTATTTT.

This clonotype has at least ten counts. This rearrangement joins TRBV12-3 or TRBV12-4 to TRBJ2-1; tentatively, D is TRBD2 (6 bases). The length of the CDR3 is 13 residues. With 7 bases removed from V and 6 bases from J, the gap between germline ends came to 13 bases. CDR3: CASTLRRANEQFF. The CDR3 DNA is TGTGCCAGCACCCTGAGGAGGGCCAATGAGCAGTTCTTC.

This clonotype turned up a few times. The rearrangement uses TRBV24-1 and TRBJ2-2; 8 bases line up with TRBD2. Germline CDR1 and CDR2: KGHDR and SFDVKD. This CDR3 has 18 amino acids. Trimming at V came to 4 bases and at J to 1 base, leaving 10 bases not matched to a gene. Written as DNA, the CDR3 is TGTGCCACCAGTGACGTAACACTTAGCGGGGAGAACACCGGGGAGCTGTTTTTT. Residues: CATSDVTLSGENTGELFF.

The rearrangement joins TRBV6-5 to TRBJ1-5, with D maybe TRBD1 (6 bases). The CDR3 sequence is 14 residues long. Trimming cost V 6 bases and J 2 bases, with 11 bases left between them. CDR1 is MNHEY and CDR2 is SVGAGI in the germline V gene. The CDR3 region has the DNA TGTGCCAGCAGCAGGGGTGAGGGCAATCAGCCCCAGCATTTT. Amino acid sequence: CASSRGEGNQPQHF.

The genes are TRBV24-1 and TRBJ2-5; D is possibly TRBD1 or TRBD2 (5 bases each). Germline lookup yields CDR1 KGHDR and CDR2 SFDVKD. V was pared by 0 bases and J by 3 bases, with 7 bases between. The CDR3 has 14 residues. The CDR3 here is CATSDLGGKETQYF. Written as DNA, the CDR3 is TGTGCCACCAGTGATTTGGGGGGTAAAGAGACCCAGTACTTC.

In its sample, this clonotype was seen a few times. V usage is TRBV19 and J usage is TRBJ2-3, with D tentatively TRBD1 or TRBD2 (5 bases each). CDR1 LNHDA and CDR2 SQIVND come from the germline V gene (reference sequence). This CDR3 region has 17 residues. Trimming left V 6 bases short and J 6 bases short, with 25 bases between. In DNA form, the CDR3 reads TGTGCCAGTAGGCCTGCTGGGACCGGAACCCCTGAGGATACGCAGTATTTT. Translating it yields CASRPAGTGTPEDTQYF.

In this sample, this clonotype turned up a few times. This rearrangement joins TRBV7-8 to TRBJ2-3; D is ambiguous. Germline CDR1 SGHVS, CDR2 FQNEAQ. The CDR3 consists of 12 residues. Deletions cut 3 bases from V and 6 bases from J, with 7 bases between. CDR3 protein: CASSFLEDTQYF. The CDR3 nucleotides read TGTGCCAGCAGCTTCTTGGAGGATACGCAGTATTTT.

At least ten counts were recorded for this clonotype. The chain employs TRBV5-1 and TRBJ2-5, with 8 bases fitting TRBD2. Unmatched junction bases numbered 9, after V lost 5 bases and J lost 3 bases. The CDR3 contains 15 residues. Per germline, CDR1 SGHRS and CDR2 YFSETQ. CDR3 coding DNA: TGCGCCAGCAGAAGCGGGGGACTATCAAAAGAGACCCAGTACTTC. Protein sequence: CASRSGGLSKETQYF.

The chain joins TRBV2 to TRBJ2-5; tentative D call: TRBD2 (6 bases). The germline V and J ends were trimmed by 7 bases and 4 bases, with 16 bases remaining between them. Per the germline V gene, CDR1 is SNHLY and CDR2 is FYNNEI. There are 14 residues in the CDR3. CDR3 amino acids: CASNPVGGVETQYF. In nucleotides, the CDR3 is TGTGCCAGCAACCCGGTCGGCGGGGTAGAGACCCAGTACTTC.

The rearrangement joins TRBV12-5 to TRBJ1-2, with D possibly matching TRBD1 (5 bases). The ends were cut back, 1 base at V and 7 bases at J, with 10 bases in the middle. The V gene's germline CDR1 is LGHNT and CDR2 FRNRAP. This CDR3 is built from 13 residues. CDR3 coding DNA: TGTGCTAGTGGTTTGGGCCAGGGCCGTGGCTACACCTTC. It codes for CASGLGQGRGYTF.

The chain uses TRBV7-8 and TRBJ2-1, with TRBD1 identical over 7 bases. The CDR3 has 15 residues. Germline CDR1 and CDR2: SGHVS and FQNEAQ. Trimming took 4 bases from V and 4 from J; bases not matched to a gene: 7. In DNA, the CDR3 is TGTGCCAGCAGCTCAACCCCGGACAGGTACAATGAGCAGTTCTTC. It encodes CASSSTPDRYNEQFF. The whole variable domain, filled in from reference TRBV7-8 and TRBJ2-1, reads GAGVSQSPRYKVAKRGQDVALRCDPISGHVSLFWYQQALGQGPEFLTYFQNEAQLDKSGLPSDRFFAERPEGSVSTLKIQRTQQEDSAVYLCASSSTPDRYNEQFFGPGTRLTVL.

The V gene is TRBV6-5, the J gene TRBJ1-1; 10 bases fit TRBD1. J lost 4 bases, V lost 5 bases, and 19 bases had no gene match. The length of the CDR3 is 19 residues. Germline CDR1 reads MNHEY; CDR2 reads SVGAGI. The CDR3 loop reads CASSLKPGQGRFVSTEAFF. The DNA of the CDR3 is TGTGCCAGCAGTCTTAAACCGGGACAGGGGCGGTTTGTCTCCACTGAAGCTTTCTTT.

The chain is built from TRBV10-3 and TRBJ2-7; 7 nucleotides agree with TRBD2. The germline gives CDR1 ENHRY, CDR2 SYGVKD. This CDR3 comprises 14 residues. V was clipped by 8 bases and J by 2 bases; unmatched bases: 9. The CDR3 loop is CAISVGLGAYEQYF. CDR3 DNA: TGTGCCATCTCAGTAGGACTAGGAGCCTACGAGCAGTACTTC.